These 30 T cell receptor beta chains came from one sample sequenced in a study of beta chain features in type 1 diabetes. Study-wide points: Shorter TCRB CDR3s, moderately but significantly so, were found in Type 1 diabetes patients in all four CD4+ subsets.

Of the isolated RNA, all was reverse transcribed, and so the sequenced material was expressed TCRB transcripts. Only in-frame clones appear in the TCRdb table, and some are missing; sequencing was by immunoSEQ multiplex PCR. The sample yields roughly 340,000 clones, 10% to 15% seen once. Their antigens are not known. Sequencing was performed on naive CD4+ T cells from blood. The receptors shown here come from a woman aged 18-29 years with type 1 diabetes.

CDR3 sequence (DNA): TGCGCCAGTGAACCGGGACAGGGAGTTGGCTACACCTTC. Protein sequence: CASEPGQGVGYTF. The rearrangement joins TRBV5-1 to TRBJ1-2; 9 nucleotides line up with TRBD1. From germline, CDR1 is SGHRS and CDR2 YFSETQ. This CDR3 is 13 amino acids long. The V gene end was trimmed by 8 bases and the J gene end by 7 bases; junction bases not matched to a gene: 9.

The V gene is TRBV10-3, the J gene TRBJ2-1; perhaps TRBD1 as D (5 bases). V was clipped by 4 bases and J by 6 bases, with 16 bases between them. From germline, CDR1 is ENHRY and CDR2 SYGVKD. This CDR3 has 15 residues. This CDR3 reads CAISVQAGPGNEQFF. In DNA, the CDR3 is TGTGCCATCAGTGTCCAGGCAGGGCCAGGCAATGAGCAGTTCTTC.

The rearrangement uses TRBV7-2 and TRBJ1-6; tentatively, D is TRBD1 (6 bases). The V and J ends lost 7 bases and 7 bases respectively, with 17 bases between them. The CDR3 sequence is 15 residues long. From germline, CDR1 is SGHTA and CDR2 FQGNSA. The CDR3 nucleotides are TGTGCCAGCAAAATATCGGGACAAGGCAATTCACCCCTCCACTTT. This gives the protein CASKISGQGNSPLHF.

A few counts support this clone. The rearrangement joins TRBV28 to TRBJ2-7; TRBD1 matches 7 bases. The CDR3 runs 12 residues. Germline V gene lookup returns CDR1 MDHEN and CDR2 SYDVKM. Trimming at V came to 6 bases and at J to 2 bases, leaving 1 base not matched to a gene. CDR3 sequence (DNA): TGTGCCAGCAGGACAGGGCCCTACGAGCAGTACTTC. It specifies CASRTGPYEQYF.

This chain links TRBV7-2 with TRBJ2-2; D is uncertain. Trimming removed 1 base from V and 7 bases from J, with 7 bases in between. The CDR3 is 13 residues long. The germline CDR1 and CDR2 sequences are SGHTA and FQGNSA. The CDR3 DNA reads TGTGCCAGCAGCTTAGTGTCCCGCGGGGAGCTGTTTTTT. This gives the protein CASSLVSRGELFF.

The chain links TRBV11-3 to TRBJ2-7, with unresolved D. The CDR3 is 14 amino acids. Germline assignment: CDR1 SGHNT and CDR2 YENEEA. Trimming left V 0 bases short and J 2 bases short, with 8 bases between. The CDR3 DNA sequence: TGTGCCAGCAGCTTAGATCCGCAGACCTACGAGCAGTACTTC. It yields the protein CASSLDPQTYEQYF.

Only a few counts were recorded for this clone. This chain connects TRBV14 to TRBJ2-1; D is possibly TRBD2 (5 bases). Germline CDR1 reads SGHDN; CDR2 reads FVKESK. With 4 bases removed from V and 3 bases from J, the gap between germline ends came to 16 bases. The length of the CDR3 is 16 residues. The CDR3 bases are TGTGCCAGCAGCCTAGAAAGAGGGCCCATCTACAATGAGCAGTTCTTC. It yields the protein CASSLERGPIYNEQFF.

V gene TRBV18 combines with J gene TRBJ2-3; D might be TRBD2 (5 bases). Germline CDR1 and CDR2: KGHSH and LQKENI. The V gene lost 2 bases and the J gene lost 4 bases, with 10 bases spanning the gap. This CDR3 has 14 amino acids. The DNA of the CDR3 is TGTGCCAGCTCACCAGTCGAGGGCGCAGATACGCAGTATTTT. It specifies CASSPVEGADTQYF. Full variable domain (outside the CDR3, taken from reference TRBV18 and TRBJ2-3): NAGVMQNPRHLVRRRGQEARLRCSPMKGHSHVYWYRQLPEEGLKFMVYLQKENIIDESGMPKERFSAEFPKEGPSILRIQQVVRGDSAAYFCASSPVEGADTQYFGPGTRLTVL.

This clone came up a few times. The chain recombines TRBV28 with TRBJ2-1; 13 bases fit TRBD2. CDR1 is MDHEN, CDR2 SYDVKM, per germline. The CDR3 runs to 20 residues. Trimming cost V 5 bases and J 4 bases; bases outside gene matches: 17. The CDR3 is CASSPSPGTSGKVFYNEQFF. As DNA, the CDR3 is TGTGCCAGCAGTCCCTCTCCCGGGACTAGCGGGAAGGTCTTTTACAATGAGCAGTTCTTC.

The rearrangement uses TRBV4-1 and TRBJ2-7; a weak D match, TRBD1 (7 bases). Germline V gene lookup returns CDR1 MGHRA and CDR2 YSYEKL. V lost 4 bases, J lost 5 bases, and 21 bases lay in between. The CDR3 consists of 16 residues. DNA for the CDR3: TGCGCCAGCAGCCCTGTGGCAGGGGGGCCGAGTAACGAGCAGTACTTC. This translates into CASSPVAGGPSNEQYF.

The chain combines TRBV9 with TRBJ1-1; D uncertain. The ends were cut back, 2 bases at V and 1 base at J, with 9 bases in the middle. CDR1 is SGDLS, CDR2 YYNGEE, per germline. The CDR3 is 14 residues long. CDR3 loop: CASSVHPENTEAFF. For the CDR3, the DNA is TGTGCCAGCAGCGTTCACCCAGAGAACACTGAAGCTTTCTTT. Combining the CDR3 with reference TRBV9 and TRBJ1-1 gives the whole variable domain DSGVTQTPKHLITATGQRVTLRCSPRSGDLSVYWYQQSLDQGLQFLIQYYNGEERAKGNILERFSAQQFPDLHSELNLSSLELGDSALYFCASSVHPENTEAFFGQGTRLTVV.

This clone turned up a few times. This chain connects TRBV5-1 to TRBJ2-7, with no clear D. The CDR3 has 14 amino acids. V dropped 1 base and J dropped 5 bases, with 13 bases sitting between them. The germline CDR1 and CDR2 sequences are SGHRS and YFSETQ. The CDR3 here is CASSLLTGSDEQYF. The CDR3 nucleotides are TGCGCCAGCAGCTTGTTAACTGGCAGCGACGAGCAGTACTTC. Using reference TRBV5-1 and TRBJ2-7 for the parts outside the CDR3, the full variable domain is KAGVTQTPRYLIKTRGQQVTLSCSPISGHRSVSWYQQTPGQGLQFLFEYFSETQRNKGNFPGRFSGRQFSNSRSEMNVSTLELGDSALYLCASSLLTGSDEQYFGPGTRLTVT.

Comment on this clone: Other nucleotide sequences from this sample produce the same CDR3. The J gene is TRBJ1-1, the V gene TRBV5-1, with D possibly TRBD1 on 5 matching bases. V was shortened by 2 bases and J by 2 bases, with 7 bases between the two germline ends. Germline loops: CDR1 SGHRS, CDR2 YFSETQ. This CDR3 is 13 amino acids long. CDR3 loop: CASSFQGNTEAFF. CDR3 in DNA: TGCGCCAGCAGCTTTCAGGGTAACACTGAAGCTTTCTTT.

This clone was found once. This sequence joins TRBV6-6 and TRBJ1-5; 8 bases line up with TRBD1. J lost 2 bases, V lost 8 bases, and 5 bases had no gene match. This CDR3 region has 14 residues. Germline V CDR1 and CDR2: MNHNY, SVGAGI (reference sequence). As DNA, the CDR3 is TGTGCCAGCCGGACAGGGAAGGGCAATCAGCCCCAGCATTTT. Protein sequence: CASRTGKGNQPQHF.

The chain uses TRBV7-9 and TRBJ2-7; maybe TRBD1 (5 bases). Germline V gene sequence: CDR1 SEHNR, CDR2 FQNEAQ (reference sequence). Trimming took 3 bases from V and 2 from J, leaving 14 bases between them. This CDR3 is built from 15 residues. The CDR3 protein is CASSFGRVPPYEQYF. Written as DNA, the CDR3 is TGTGCCAGCAGCTTTGGCAGGGTGCCCCCCTACGAGCAGTACTTC.

CDR3 amino acids: CASSGRVPEQFF. In nucleotides, the CDR3 is TGCGCCAGCAGCGGGAGGGTACCCGAGCAGTTCTTC. J is TRBJ2-1 and V is TRBV5-1; 7 bases are shared with TRBD2. From germline, CDR1 is SGHRS and CDR2 YFSETQ. The CDR3 is 12 amino acids. The ends lost 4 bases at V and 10 bases at J; junction bases unmatched: 5.

The chain carries TRBV15 and TRBJ2-6, with D perhaps TRBD2 (6 bases). The CDR3 has 17 amino acids. Looked up from germline, CDR1 is LNHNV and CDR2 is YYDKDF (reference sequence). V was clipped by 1 base and J by 1 base, with 11 bases between them. Written as DNA, the CDR3 is TGTGCCACCAGCAGAGCGGGACTCGGTTCTGGGGCCAACGTCCTGACTTTC. Its translation is CATSRAGLGSGANVLTF.

This clone has a handful of counts. The CDR3 loop reads CASRRRFSSYEQYF. The CDR3 nucleotides are TGTGCCAGCAGGCGGAGATTCAGCTCCTACGAGCAGTACTTC. This chain connects TRBV2 to TRBJ2-7; no clear D gene. The CDR3 spans 14 residues. Looked up from germline, CDR1 is SNHLY and CDR2 is FYNNEI. Trimming took off 6 bases at V and 0 bases at J, with 12 bases between the two ends. The variable domain in full, completed from reference TRBV2 and TRBJ2-7, reads EPEVTQTPSHQVTQMGQEVILRCVPISNHLYFYWYRQILGQKVEFLVSFYNNEISEKSEIFDDQFSVERPDGSNFTLKIRSTKLEDSAMYFCASRRRFSSYEQYFGPGTRLTVT.

This clone was seen a few times. The chain uses TRBV9 and TRBJ2-1; 15 bases match TRBD2. Trimming took 3 bases from V and 9 from J; bases not matched to a gene: 4. Germline lookup yields CDR1 SGDLS and CDR2 YYNGEE. This CDR3 has 15 amino acids. The CDR3 loop is CASSAGLAGGLEQFF. The DNA of the CDR3 is TGTGCCAGCAGCGCAGGACTAGCGGGAGGGCTTGAGCAGTTCTTC. The whole variable domain, remainder taken from reference TRBV9 and TRBJ2-1, is DSGVTQTPKHLITATGQRVTLRCSPRSGDLSVYWYQQSLDQGLQFLIQYYNGEERAKGNILERFSAQQFPDLHSELNLSSLELGDSALYFCASSAGLAGGLEQFFGPGTRLTVL.

This chain connects TRBV5-1 to TRBJ2-3, with 7 bases lining up with TRBD2. This CDR3 spans 12 amino acids. Germline V lookup: CDR1 SGHRS, CDR2 YFSETQ. V lost 6 bases and J lost 8; bases outside the gene matches: 6. This CDR3 reads CASTLPGGTQYF. CDR3 coding DNA: TGCGCCAGCACCCTTCCGGGGGGTACGCAGTATTTT.

This clone was recorded a few times. This chain joins TRBV7-9 and TRBJ2-3, with D unresolved. The CDR3 sequence is 13 residues long. Germline values: CDR1 SEHNR, CDR2 FQNEAQ (reference sequence). Trimming took 5 bases from V and 3 from J, leaving 9 bases between them. The CDR3 region has the DNA TGTGCCAGCAGCGCCGCCGGGACAGATACGCAGTATTTT. As protein: CASSAAGTDTQYF. The full variable domain, its missing parts supplied by reference TRBV7-9 and TRBJ2-3, is DTGVSQNPRHKITKRGQNVTFRCDPISEHNRLYWYRQTLGQGPEFLTYFQNEAQLEKSRLLSDRFSAERPKGSFSTLEIQRTEQGDSAMYLCASSAAGTDTQYFGPGTRLTVL.

This clone was counted between two and nine times. This sequence joins TRBV19 and TRBJ2-1; possible D gene TRBD2, 6 bases. The V end was cut by 8 bases, the J end by 5 bases, with 13 bases between. Germline V gene data show CDR1 as LNHDA and CDR2 as SQIVND (reference sequence). This CDR3 spans 13 amino acids. The CDR3 loop reads CASSRLVDNEQFF. The CDR3 DNA reads TGTGCCAGTTCAAGACTAGTCGACAATGAGCAGTTCTTC.

This clone was seen only a few times. The genes are TRBV7-9 and TRBJ1-2; 9 nucleotides align to TRBD1. The CDR3 totals 13 residues. Per the germline V gene, CDR1 is SEHNR and CDR2 is FQNEAQ (reference sequence). With V trimmed by 5 bases and J by 4 bases, 2 bases remained unmatched. The CDR3 bases are TGTGCCAGCAGCCAGGACAGGGGCTATGGCTACACCTTC. It specifies CASSQDRGYGYTF.

This clone has only a few counts. The V gene is TRBV9, the J gene TRBJ2-7; 11 bases fit TRBD1. V lost 3 bases and J lost 3; bases outside the gene matches: 5. The CDR3 is 15 residues long. Germline values: CDR1 SGDLS, CDR2 YYNGEE. The CDR3: CASSAGGTGGYEQYF. DNA of the CDR3: TGTGCCAGCAGCGCCGGCGGGACAGGGGGCTACGAGCAGTACTTC. The full variable domain, in which reference TRBV9 and TRBJ2-7 provide the parts outside the CDR3, is DSGVTQTPKHLITATGQRVTLRCSPRSGDLSVYWYQQSLDQGLQFLIQYYNGEERAKGNILERFSAQQFPDLHSELNLSSLELGDSALYFCASSAGGTGGYEQYFGPGTRLTVT.

This clone was counted between two and nine times. This sequence joins TRBV15 and TRBJ1-4; 9 bases are a match to TRBD1. V lost 0 bases, J lost 10 bases, and 9 bases stayed unmatched. CDR1 and CDR2 from the germline V gene are LNHNV and YYDKDF (reference sequence). The CDR3 extends over 16 amino acids. CDR3 amino acids: CATSREGTGFPGKLFF. In DNA, the CDR3 is TGTGCCACCAGCAGAGAGGGGACAGGGTTCCCAGGAAAACTGTTTTTT.

The V and J genes are TRBV25-1 and TRBJ1-1; D uncertain. The CDR3 covers 15 residues. Per the germline V gene, CDR1 is MGHDK and CDR2 is SYGVNS. V shed 1 base and J shed 2 bases, with 11 bases lying between them. The CDR3 loop reads CASSESHPLNTEAFF. CDR3 DNA sequence: TGTGCCAGCAGTGAATCACATCCTTTAAACACTGAAGCTTTCTTT. Looking up the rest from reference TRBV25-1 and TRBJ1-1 gives the full variable domain: EADIYQTPRYLVIGTGKKITLECSQTMGHDKMYWYQQDPGMELHLIHYSYGVNSTEKGDLSSESTVSRIRTEHFPLTLESARPSHTSQYLCASSESHPLNTEAFFGQGTRLTVV.

A few counts support this clone. V usage is TRBV28 and J usage is TRBJ1-2; 7 bases align to TRBD1. Germline values: CDR1 MDHEN, CDR2 SYDVKM. CDR3 length: 14 amino acids. Germline trimming cut 4 bases from V and 7 bases from J; bases unmatched to any gene: 9. DNA of the CDR3: TGTGCCAGCAGTTCCCAAACAGGGGCGAGTGGCTACACCTTC. As protein: CASSSQTGASGYTF.

This chain connects TRBV4-2 to TRBJ1-2; 8 positions match TRBD1. CDR1 is LGHNA, CDR2 YNFKEQ, per germline. The CDR3 sequence is 15 residues long. Germline trimming cut 5 bases from V and 5 bases from J; bases unmatched to any gene: 10. This chain's CDR3 is CASSKTDRDGYGYTF. In DNA, the CDR3 is TGTGCCAGCAGCAAAACGGACAGGGATGGATATGGCTACACCTTC.

This clone has only a few counts. The chain uses TRBV14 and TRBJ2-6; D may be TRBD1 (5 bases). Trimming shortened V by 6 bases and J by 1 base, and 7 bases separated the two germline ends. The CDR3 loop spans 14 amino acids. CDR1 SGHDN and CDR2 FVKESK come from the germline V gene. CDR3 protein: CASSDRSGANVLTF. The CDR3, as DNA: TGTGCCAGCAGTGACAGATCTGGGGCCAACGTCCTGACTTTC.

V is TRBV4-1 and J is TRBJ2-7; D is perhaps TRBD1 (6 bases). The CDR3 contains 15 residues. V lost 1 base to trimming and J lost 3 bases, with 13 bases between them. Germline CDR1 is MGHRA and CDR2 is YSYEKL. CDR3 region: CASSQGDITSYEQYF. The DNA of the CDR3 is TGCGCCAGCAGCCAAGGGGACATAACAAGCTACGAGCAGTACTTC.